This T cell receptor (beta chain) is drawn from a study of OX40 agonist ivuxolimab in advanced cancers. Looking at the study overall: Prior anti-PD-1, anti-PD-L1 or anti-CTLA-4 therapy was allowed; more than 30% had some.

Study results and limitations: What antigens the expanded peripheral T cells recognized was never established.

This clone was seen a few times. The antigen is unknown. Sequence at one end of the junction differs from germline and may be a read error. Sequencing was performed with immunoSEQ multiplex PCR; in TCRdb, only in-frame clones are kept and a portion is missing. The sample records 75,000 to 100,000 clones, approximately 84% being singletons. This receptor was identified in an adult with an advanced solid tumor such as melanoma, head and neck, liver or kidney cancer. Sequenced here: CD4+ or CD8+ T cells sorted from blood, sampled in a trial of the OX40 agonist ivuxolimab.

In nucleotides, the CDR3 is TGTGCCAGCAGCCTAGCTAGCGGGAGGTTGAATGAGCAGTTCTTC. Protein product: CASSLASGRLNEQFF. V usage is TRBV7-9 and J usage is TRBJ2-1, with 11 bases that match TRBD2. Per the germline V gene, CDR1 is SEHNR and CDR2 is FQNEAQ (reference sequence). CDR3 length equals 15 residues. The variable domain in full, completed from reference TRBV7-9 and TRBJ2-1, reads DTGVSQNPRHKITKRGQNVTFRCDPISEHNRLYWYRQTLGQGPEFLTYFQNEAQLEKSRLLSDRFSAERPKGSFSTLEIQRTEQGDSAMYLCASSLASGRLNEQFFGPGTRLTVL.